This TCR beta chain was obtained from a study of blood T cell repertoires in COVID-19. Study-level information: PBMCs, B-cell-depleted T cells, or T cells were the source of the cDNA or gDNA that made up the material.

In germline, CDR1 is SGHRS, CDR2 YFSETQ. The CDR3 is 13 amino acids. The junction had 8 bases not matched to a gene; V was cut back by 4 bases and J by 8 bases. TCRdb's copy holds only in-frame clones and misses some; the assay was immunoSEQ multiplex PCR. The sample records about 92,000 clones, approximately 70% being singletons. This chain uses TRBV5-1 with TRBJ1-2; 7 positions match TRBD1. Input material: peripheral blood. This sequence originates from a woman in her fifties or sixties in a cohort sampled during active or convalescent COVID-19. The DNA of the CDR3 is TGCGCCAGCAGCCAGATACAGGGGCGCGGCTACACCTTC. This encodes CASSQIQGRGYTF. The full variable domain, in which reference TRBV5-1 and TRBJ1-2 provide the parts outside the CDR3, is KAGVTQTPRYLIKTRGQQVTLSCSPISGHRSVSWYQQTPGQGLQFLFEYFSETQRNKGNFPGRFSGRQFSNSRSEMNVSTLELGDSALYLCASSQIQGRGYTFGSGTRLTVV.